The text below deals with one T cell receptor (beta chain). Its specificity is not known. The PCR had 60 Vbeta and 13 Jbeta primers. Sequencing used immunoSEQ multiplex PCR; TCRdb keeps in-frame clones, though not all of them. This sample yields under 200,000 clones, of which roughly 73% are seen a single time; 2.5% to 3.5% belongs to the top ten. The ends were cut back, 4 bases at V and 7 bases at J, with 11 bases in the middle. The CDR3 loop spans 14 amino acids. Germline CDR1 SGHAT, CDR2 FQNNGV. This specimen belongs to a study of cytomegalovirus exposure and HLA in healthy donors. Notes on the study in general: What a later analysis reportedly showed was that an Asian-associated ancestry cluster had fewer N-insertions than the 666-donor mean. There were three CMV-associated chains whose specificity for CMV antigens was confirmed in vitro.

The source of this sequence is a female donor in good health and CMV-seronegative. This chain joins TRBV11-2 and TRBJ1-6, with D tentatively TRBD1 (6 bases). Input material: PBMCs. The CDR3 loop is CASSSSGTNSPLHF. CDR3 bases: TGTGCCAGCAGCTCGTCCGGGACAAATTCACCCCTCCACTTT.